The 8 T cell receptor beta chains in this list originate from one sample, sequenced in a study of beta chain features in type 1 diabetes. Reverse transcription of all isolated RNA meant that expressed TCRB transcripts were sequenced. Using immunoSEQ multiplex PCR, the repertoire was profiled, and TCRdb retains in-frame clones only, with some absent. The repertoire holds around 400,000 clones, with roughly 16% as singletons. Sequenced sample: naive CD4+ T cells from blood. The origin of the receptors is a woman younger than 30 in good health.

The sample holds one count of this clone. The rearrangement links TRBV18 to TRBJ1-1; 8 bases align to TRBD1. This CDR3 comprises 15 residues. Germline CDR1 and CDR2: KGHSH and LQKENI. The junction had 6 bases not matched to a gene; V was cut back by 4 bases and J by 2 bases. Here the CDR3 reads CASSRGQGGNTEAFF. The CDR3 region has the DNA TGTGCCAGCTCACGCGGACAGGGTGGTAACACTGAAGCTTTCTTT. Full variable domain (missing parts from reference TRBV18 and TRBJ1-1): NAGVMQNPRHLVRRRGQEARLRCSPMKGHSHVYWYRQLPEEGLKFMVYLQKENIIDESGMPKERFSAEFPKEGPSILRIQQVVRGDSAAYFCASSRGQGGNTEAFFGQGTRLTVV.

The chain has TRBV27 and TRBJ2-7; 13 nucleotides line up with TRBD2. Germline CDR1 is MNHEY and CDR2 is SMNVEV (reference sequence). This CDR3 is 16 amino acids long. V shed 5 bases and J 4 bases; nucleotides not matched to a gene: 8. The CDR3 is CASSPSGLAGRYEQYF. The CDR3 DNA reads TGTGCCAGCAGTCCCTCGGGACTAGCGGGAAGGTACGAGCAGTACTTC.

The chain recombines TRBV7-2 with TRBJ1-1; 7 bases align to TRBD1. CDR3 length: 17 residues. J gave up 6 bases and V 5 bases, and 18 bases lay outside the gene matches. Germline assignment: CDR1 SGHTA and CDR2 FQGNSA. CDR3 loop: CASSVAPHGTAPAEAFF. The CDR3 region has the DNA TGTGCCAGCAGCGTGGCCCCACACGGGACAGCTCCCGCTGAAGCTTTCTTT.

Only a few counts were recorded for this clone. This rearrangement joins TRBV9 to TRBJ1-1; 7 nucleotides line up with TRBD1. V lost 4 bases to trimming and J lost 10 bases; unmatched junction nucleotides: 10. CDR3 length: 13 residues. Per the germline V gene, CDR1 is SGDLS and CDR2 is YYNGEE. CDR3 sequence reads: CASSFEGQGVAFF. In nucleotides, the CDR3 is TGTGCCAGCAGCTTCGAGGGTCAGGGGGTAGCTTTCTTT. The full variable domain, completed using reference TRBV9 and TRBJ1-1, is DSGVTQTPKHLITATGQRVTLRCSPRSGDLSVYWYQQSLDQGLQFLIQYYNGEERAKGNILERFSAQQFPDLHSELNLSSLELGDSALYFCASSFEGQGVAFFGQGTRLTVV.

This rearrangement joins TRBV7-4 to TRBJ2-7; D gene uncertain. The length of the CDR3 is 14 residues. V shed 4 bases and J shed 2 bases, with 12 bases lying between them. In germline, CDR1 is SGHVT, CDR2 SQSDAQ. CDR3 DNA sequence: TGTGCCAGCAGCTACAACCCCCGTCCCTACGAGCAGTACTTC. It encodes CASSYNPRPYEQYF. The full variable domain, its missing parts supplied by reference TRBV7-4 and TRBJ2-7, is GAGVSQSPRYKVAKRGRDVALRCDSISGHVTLYWYRQTLGQGSEVLTYSQSDAQRDKSGRPSGRFSAERPERSVSTLKIQRTEQGDSAVYLCASSYNPRPYEQYFGPGTRLTVT.

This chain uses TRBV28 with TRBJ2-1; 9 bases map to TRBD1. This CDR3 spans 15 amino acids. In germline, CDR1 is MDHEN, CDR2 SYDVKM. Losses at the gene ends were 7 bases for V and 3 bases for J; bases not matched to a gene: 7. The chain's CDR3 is CASTPRGQGYNEQFF. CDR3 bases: TGTGCCAGCACTCCCCGGGGACAGGGCTACAATGAGCAGTTCTTC.

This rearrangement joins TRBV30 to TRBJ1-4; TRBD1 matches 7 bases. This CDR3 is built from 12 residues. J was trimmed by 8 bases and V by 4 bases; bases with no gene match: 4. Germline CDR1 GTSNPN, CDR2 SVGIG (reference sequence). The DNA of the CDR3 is TGTGCCTGGAAGGGGGCTGGAGAAAAACTGTTTTTT. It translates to CAWKGAGEKLFF. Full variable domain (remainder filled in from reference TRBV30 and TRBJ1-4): SQTIHQWPATLVQPVGSPLSLECTVEGTSNPNLYWYRQAAGRGLQLLFYSVGIGQISSEVPQNLSASRPQDRQFILSSKKLLLSDSGFYLCAWKGAGEKLFFGSGTQLSVL.

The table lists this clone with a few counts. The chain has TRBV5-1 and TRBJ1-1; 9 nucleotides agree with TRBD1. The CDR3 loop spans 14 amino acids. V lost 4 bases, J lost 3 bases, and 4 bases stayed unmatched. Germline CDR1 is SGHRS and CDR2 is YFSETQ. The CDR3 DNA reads TGCGCCAGCAGCCTATGGACAGGGGACACTGAAGCTTTCTTT. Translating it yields CASSLWTGDTEAFF.